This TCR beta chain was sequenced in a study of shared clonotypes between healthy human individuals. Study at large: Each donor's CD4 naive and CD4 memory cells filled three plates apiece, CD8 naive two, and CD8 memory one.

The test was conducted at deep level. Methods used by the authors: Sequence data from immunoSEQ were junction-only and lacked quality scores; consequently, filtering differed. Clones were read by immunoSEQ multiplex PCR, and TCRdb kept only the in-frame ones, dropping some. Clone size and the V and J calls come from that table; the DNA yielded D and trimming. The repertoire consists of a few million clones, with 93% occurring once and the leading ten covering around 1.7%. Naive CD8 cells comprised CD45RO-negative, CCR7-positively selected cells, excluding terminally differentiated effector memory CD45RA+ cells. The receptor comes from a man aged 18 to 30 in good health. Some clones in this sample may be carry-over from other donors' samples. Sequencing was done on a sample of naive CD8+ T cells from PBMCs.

The CDR3 nucleotides are TGTGCCAGCACCCGTGCCTTGGCGGACCTTCCAAGCGGGGAGCTGTTTTTT. Translation: CASTRALADLPSGELFF. The chain recombines TRBV28 with TRBJ2-2; D remains ambiguous. Germline V CDR1 and CDR2: MDHEN, SYDVKM. Between the trimmed V and J ends, which lost 7 bases and 7 bases, there was a span of 25 bases. This CDR3 is built from 17 residues.